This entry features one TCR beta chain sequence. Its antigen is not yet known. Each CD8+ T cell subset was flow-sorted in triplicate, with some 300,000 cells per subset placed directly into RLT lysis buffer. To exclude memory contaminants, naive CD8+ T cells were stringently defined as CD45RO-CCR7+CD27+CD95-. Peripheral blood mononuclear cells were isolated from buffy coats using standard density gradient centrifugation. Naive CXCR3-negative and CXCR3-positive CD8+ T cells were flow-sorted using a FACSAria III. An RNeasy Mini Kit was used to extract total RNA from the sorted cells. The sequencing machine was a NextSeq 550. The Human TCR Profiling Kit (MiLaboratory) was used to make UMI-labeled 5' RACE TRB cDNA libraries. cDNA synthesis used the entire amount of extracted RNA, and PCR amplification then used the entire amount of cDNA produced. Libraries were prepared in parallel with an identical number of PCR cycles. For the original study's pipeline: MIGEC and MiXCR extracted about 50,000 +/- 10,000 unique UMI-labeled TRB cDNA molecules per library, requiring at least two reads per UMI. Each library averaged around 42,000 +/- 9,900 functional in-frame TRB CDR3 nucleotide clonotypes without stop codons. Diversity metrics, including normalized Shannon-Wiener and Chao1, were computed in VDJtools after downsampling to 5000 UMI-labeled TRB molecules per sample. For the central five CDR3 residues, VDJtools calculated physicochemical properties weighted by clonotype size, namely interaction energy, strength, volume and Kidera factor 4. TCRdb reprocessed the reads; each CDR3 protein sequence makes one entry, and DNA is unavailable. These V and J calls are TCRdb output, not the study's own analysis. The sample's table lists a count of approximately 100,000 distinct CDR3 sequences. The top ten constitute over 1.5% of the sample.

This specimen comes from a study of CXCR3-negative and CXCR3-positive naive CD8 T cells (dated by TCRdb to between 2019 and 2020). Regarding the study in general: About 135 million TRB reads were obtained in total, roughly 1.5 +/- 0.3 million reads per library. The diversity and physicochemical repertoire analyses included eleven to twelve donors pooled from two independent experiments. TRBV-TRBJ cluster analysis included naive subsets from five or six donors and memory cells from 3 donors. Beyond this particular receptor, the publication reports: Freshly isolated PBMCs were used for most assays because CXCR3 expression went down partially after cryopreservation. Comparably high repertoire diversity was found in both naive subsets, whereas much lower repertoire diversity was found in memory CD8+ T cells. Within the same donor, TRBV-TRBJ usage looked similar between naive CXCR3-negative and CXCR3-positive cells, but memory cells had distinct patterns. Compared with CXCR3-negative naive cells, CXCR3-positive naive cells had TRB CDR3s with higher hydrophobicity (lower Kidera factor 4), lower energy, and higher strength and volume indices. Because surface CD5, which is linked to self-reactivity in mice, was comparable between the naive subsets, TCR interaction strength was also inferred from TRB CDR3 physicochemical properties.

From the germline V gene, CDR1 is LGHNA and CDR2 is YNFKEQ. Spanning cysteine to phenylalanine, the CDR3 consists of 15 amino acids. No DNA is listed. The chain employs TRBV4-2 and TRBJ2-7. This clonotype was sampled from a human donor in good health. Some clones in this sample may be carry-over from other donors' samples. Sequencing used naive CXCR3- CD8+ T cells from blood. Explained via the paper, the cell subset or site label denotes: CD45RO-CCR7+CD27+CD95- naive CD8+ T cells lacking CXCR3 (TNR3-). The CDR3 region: CASSQDLGPPYEQYF.